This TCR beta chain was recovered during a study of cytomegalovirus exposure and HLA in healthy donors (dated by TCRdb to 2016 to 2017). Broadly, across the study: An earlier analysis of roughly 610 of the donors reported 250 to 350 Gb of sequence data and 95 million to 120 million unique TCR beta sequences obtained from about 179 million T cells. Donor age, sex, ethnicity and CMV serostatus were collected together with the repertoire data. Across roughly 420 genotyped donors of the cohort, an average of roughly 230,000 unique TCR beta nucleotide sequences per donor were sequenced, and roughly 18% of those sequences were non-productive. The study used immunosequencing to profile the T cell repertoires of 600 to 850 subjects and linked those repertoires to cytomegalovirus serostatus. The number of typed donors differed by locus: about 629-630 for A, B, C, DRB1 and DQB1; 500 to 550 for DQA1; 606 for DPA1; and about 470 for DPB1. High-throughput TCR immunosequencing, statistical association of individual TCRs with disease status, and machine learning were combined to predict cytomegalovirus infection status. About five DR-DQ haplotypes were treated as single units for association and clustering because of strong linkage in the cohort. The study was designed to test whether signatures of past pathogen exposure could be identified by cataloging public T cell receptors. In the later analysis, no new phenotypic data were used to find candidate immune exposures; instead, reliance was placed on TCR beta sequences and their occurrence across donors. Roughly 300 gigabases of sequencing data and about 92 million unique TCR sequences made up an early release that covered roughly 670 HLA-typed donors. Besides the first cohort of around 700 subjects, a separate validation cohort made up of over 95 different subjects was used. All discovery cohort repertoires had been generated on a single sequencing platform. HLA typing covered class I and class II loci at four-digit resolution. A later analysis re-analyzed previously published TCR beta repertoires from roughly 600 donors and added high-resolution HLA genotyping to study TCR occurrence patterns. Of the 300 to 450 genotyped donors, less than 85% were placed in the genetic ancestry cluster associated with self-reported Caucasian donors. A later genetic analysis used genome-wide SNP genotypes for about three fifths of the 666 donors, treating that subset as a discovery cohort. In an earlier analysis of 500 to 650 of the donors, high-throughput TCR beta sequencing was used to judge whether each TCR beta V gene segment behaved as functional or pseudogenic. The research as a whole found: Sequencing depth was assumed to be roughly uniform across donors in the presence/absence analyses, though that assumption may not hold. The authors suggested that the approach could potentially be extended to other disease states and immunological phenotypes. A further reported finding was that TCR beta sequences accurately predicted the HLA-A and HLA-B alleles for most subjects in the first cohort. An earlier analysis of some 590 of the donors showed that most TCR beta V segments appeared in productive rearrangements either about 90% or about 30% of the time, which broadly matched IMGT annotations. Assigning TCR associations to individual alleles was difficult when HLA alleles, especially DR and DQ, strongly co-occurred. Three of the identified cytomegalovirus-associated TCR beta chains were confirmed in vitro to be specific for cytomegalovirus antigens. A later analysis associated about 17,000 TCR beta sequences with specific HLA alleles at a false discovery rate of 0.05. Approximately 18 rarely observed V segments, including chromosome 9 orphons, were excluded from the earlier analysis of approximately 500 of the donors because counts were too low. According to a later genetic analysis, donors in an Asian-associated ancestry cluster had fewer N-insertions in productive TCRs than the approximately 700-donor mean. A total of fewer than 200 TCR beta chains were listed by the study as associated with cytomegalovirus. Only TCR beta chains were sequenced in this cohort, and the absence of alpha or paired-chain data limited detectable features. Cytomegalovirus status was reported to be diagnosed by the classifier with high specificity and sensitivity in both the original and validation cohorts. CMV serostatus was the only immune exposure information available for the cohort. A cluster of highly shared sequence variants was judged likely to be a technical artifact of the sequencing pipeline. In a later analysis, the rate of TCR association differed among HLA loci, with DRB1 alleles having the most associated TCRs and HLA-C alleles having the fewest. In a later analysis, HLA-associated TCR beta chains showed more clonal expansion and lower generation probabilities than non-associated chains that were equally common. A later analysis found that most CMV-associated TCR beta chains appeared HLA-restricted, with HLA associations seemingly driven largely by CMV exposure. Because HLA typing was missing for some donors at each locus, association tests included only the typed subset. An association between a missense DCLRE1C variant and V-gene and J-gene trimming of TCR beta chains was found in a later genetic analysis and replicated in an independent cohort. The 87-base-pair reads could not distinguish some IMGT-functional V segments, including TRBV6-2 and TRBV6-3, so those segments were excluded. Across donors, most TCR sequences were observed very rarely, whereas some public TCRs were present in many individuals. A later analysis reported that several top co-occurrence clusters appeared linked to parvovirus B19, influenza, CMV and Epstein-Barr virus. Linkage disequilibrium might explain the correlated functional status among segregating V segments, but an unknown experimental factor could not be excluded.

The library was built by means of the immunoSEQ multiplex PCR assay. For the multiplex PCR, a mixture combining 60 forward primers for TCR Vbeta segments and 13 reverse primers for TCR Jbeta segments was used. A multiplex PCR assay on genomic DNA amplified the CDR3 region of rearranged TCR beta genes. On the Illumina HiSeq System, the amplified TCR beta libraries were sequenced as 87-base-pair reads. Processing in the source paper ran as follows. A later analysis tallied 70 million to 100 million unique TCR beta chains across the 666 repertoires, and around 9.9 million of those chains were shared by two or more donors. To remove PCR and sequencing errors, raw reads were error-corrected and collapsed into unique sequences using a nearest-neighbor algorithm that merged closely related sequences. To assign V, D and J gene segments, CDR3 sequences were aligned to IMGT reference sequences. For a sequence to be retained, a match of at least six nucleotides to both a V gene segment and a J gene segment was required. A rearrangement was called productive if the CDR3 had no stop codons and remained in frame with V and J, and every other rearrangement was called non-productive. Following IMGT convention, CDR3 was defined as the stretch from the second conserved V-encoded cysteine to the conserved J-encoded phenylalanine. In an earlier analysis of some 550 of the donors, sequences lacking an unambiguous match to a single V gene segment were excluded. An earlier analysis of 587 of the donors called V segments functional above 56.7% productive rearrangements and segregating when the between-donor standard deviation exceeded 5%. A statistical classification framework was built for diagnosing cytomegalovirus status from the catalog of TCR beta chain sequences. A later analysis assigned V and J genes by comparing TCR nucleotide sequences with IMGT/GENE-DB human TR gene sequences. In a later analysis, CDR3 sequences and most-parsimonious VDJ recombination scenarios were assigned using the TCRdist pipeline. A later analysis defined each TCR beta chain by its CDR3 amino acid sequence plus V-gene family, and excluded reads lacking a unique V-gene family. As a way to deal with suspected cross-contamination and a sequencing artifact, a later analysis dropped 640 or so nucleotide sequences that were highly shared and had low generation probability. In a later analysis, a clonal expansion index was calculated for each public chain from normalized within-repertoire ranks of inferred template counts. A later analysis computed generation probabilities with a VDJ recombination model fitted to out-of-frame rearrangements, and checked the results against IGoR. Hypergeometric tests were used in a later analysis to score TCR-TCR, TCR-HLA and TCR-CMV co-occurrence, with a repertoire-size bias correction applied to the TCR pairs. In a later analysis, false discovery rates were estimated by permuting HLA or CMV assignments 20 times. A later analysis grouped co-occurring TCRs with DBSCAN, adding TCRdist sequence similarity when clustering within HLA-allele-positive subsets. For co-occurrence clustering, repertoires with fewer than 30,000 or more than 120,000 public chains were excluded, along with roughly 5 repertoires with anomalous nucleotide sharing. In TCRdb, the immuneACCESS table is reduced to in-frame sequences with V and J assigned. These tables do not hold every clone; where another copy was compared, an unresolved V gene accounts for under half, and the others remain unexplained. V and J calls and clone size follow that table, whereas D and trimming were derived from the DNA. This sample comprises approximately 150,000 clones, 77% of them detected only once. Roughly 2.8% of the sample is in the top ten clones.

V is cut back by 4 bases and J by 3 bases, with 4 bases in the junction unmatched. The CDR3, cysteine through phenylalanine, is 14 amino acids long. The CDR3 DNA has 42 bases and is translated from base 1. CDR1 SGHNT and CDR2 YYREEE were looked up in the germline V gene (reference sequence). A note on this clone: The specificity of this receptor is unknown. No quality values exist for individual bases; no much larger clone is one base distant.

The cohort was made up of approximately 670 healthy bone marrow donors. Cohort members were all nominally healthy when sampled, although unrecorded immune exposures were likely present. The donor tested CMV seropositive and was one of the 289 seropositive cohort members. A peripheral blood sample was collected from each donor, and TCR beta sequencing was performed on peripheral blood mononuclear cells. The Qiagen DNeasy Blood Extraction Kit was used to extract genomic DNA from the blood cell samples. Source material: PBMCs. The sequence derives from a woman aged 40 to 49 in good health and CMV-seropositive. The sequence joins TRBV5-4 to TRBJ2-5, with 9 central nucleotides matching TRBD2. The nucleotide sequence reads TGTGCCAGCAGCCGACTAGCGGTTGAAGAGACCCAGTACTTC. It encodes CASSRLAVEETQYF.